These 13 T cell receptor beta chains came from one sample sequenced in a study of shared clonotypes between healthy human individuals. The table came from immunoSEQ multiplex PCR; TCRdb's copy has only in-frame clones and leaves some out. The sample carries under 2.5 million clones, 80% to 95% recorded once. The sample consisted of naive CD4+ T cells from PBMCs. The subset: CD45RA+ positively selected. These receptors originate from a man aged 18 to 30 in good health. Some clones in this sample may be carry-over from other donors' samples.

This rearrangement joins TRBV28 to TRBJ2-3; D call uncertain. The V gene lost 7 bases and the J gene lost 0 bases, with 8 bases spanning the gap. Germline loops: CDR1 MDHEN, CDR2 SYDVKM. This CDR3 is built from 13 residues. The CDR3 loop reads CASISPSTDTQYF. CDR3 in DNA: TGTGCCAGCATTTCCCCTAGCACAGATACGCAGTATTTT.

The rearrangement uses TRBV19 and TRBJ2-7; TRBD1 matches at 12 bases. This CDR3 region has 15 residues. The V gene end was trimmed by 10 bases and the J gene end by 2 bases; junction bases not matched to a gene: 9. Germline lookup yields CDR1 LNHDA and CDR2 SQIVND (reference sequence). CDR3 nucleotides: TGTGCCACCACCACTGGGACAGGGGGCCCCTACGAGCAGTACTTC. It yields the protein CATTTGTGGPYEQYF.

The V and J genes are TRBV19 and TRBJ1-2; 8 bases match TRBD1. Unmatched junction bases numbered 5, after V lost 5 bases and J lost 0 bases. The CDR3 spans 15 residues. Germline lookup yields CDR1 LNHDA and CDR2 SQIVND (reference sequence). CDR3 residues: CASSVQGEPNYGYTF. CDR3 DNA sequence: TGTGCCAGTAGTGTACAGGGGGAACCTAACTATGGCTACACCTTC.

J is TRBJ2-5 and V is TRBV5-1, with 8 bases aligning to TRBD2. Looked up from germline, CDR1 is SGHRS and CDR2 is YFSETQ. The CDR3 loop spans 13 amino acids. V shed 6 bases, J shed 4 bases, and the junction held 5 bases outside the gene matches. The chain's CDR3 is CASTRGATETQYF. CDR3 bases: TGCGCCAGCACGCGGGGGGCGACAGAGACCCAGTACTTC.

This clone has a handful of counts. The V and J genes are TRBV11-3 and TRBJ1-2; D might be TRBD1 (5 bases). The V gene lost 0 bases and the J gene lost 1 base, with 9 bases spanning the gap. Germline V gene lookup returns CDR1 SGHNT and CDR2 YENEEA. This CDR3 has 15 amino acids. The CDR3: CASSLEGQGNYGYTF. As DNA, the CDR3 is TGTGCCAGCAGCTTAGAGGGTCAGGGTAACTATGGCTACACCTTC.

This chain uses TRBV15 with TRBJ2-2; 7 bases line up with TRBD2. The germline gives CDR1 LNHNV, CDR2 YYDKDF (reference sequence). V shed 0 bases, J shed 1 base, and the junction held 8 bases outside the gene matches. CDR3 length: 18 amino acids. The DNA for the CDR3 is TGTGCCACCAGCAGAGATCGGTATGAGCGGGAGAACACCGGGGAGCTGTTTTTT. Translating it yields CATSRDRYERENTGELFF.

The chain joins TRBV9 to TRBJ2-7; D assignment may be TRBD1 or TRBD2 (6 bases each). Germline-derived CDR1 and CDR2 are SGDLS and YYNGEE. The V end lost 0 bases, the J end lost 1 base, and 23 bases lay between the germline ends. CDR3 length equals 19 residues. The CDR3 reads CASSVEPLFGGAESYEQYF. In nucleotides, the CDR3 is TGTGCCAGCAGCGTAGAGCCCTTATTCGGGGGCGCGGAGTCCTACGAGCAGTACTTC.

J is TRBJ1-3 and V is TRBV11-2; TRBD1 is a possible D gene (5 bases). The CDR3 runs to 16 residues. Germline assignment: CDR1 SGHAT and CDR2 FQNNGV. With 2 bases removed from V and 2 bases from J, the gap between germline ends came to 13 bases. The CDR3 DNA is TGTGCCAGCAGCTTAAATCCCCCGGGGGCTGGAAACACCATATATTTT. This encodes CASSLNPPGAGNTIYF.

This chain uses TRBV15 with TRBJ2-2; no clear D gene. The V end was cut by 1 base, the J end by 0 bases, with 9 bases between. The CDR3 runs to 16 residues. Germline V gene lookup returns CDR1 LNHNV and CDR2 YYDKDF (reference sequence). The CDR3 nucleotides are TGTGCCACCAGCAGAGGACTCCTAGCGAACACCGGGGAGCTGTTTTTT. This codes for CATSRGLLANTGELFF.

The rearrangement links TRBV29-1 to TRBJ2-1, with 7 bases fitting TRBD2. The CDR3 has 16 residues. Germline CDR1 is SQVTM and CDR2 is ANQGSEA. The ends lost 5 bases at V and 0 bases at J; junction bases unmatched: 10. The CDR3 region is CSVSGVREASYNEQFF. The CDR3 DNA sequence: TGCAGCGTTTCCGGGGTTCGGGAGGCCTCCTACAATGAGCAGTTCTTC.

V is TRBV10-3 and J is TRBJ2-6, with TRBD2 as a possible D gene (6 bases). The V gene lost 0 bases and the J gene lost 0 bases, with 9 bases spanning the gap. The germline V gene encodes CDR1 ENHRY and CDR2 SYGVKD. The CDR3 runs to 17 residues. CDR3 protein: CAISESEGRSGANVLTF. The DNA of the CDR3 is TGTGCCATCAGTGAGTCGGAGGGGCGCTCTGGGGCCAACGTCCTGACTTTC.

J is TRBJ1-2 and V is TRBV28; 9 bases agree with TRBD1. This CDR3 is 12 amino acids long. Germline-derived CDR1 and CDR2 are MDHEN and SYDVKM. V gave up 6 bases and J gave up 8 bases; unmatched junction bases: 4. DNA for the CDR3: TGTGCCAGCAGGCGACAGGGGGGGGGCTACACCTTC. Translated, it gives CASRRQGGGYTF.

This rearrangement joins TRBV7-9 to TRBJ2-3; D gene unclear. The germline gives CDR1 SEHNR, CDR2 FQNEAQ (reference sequence). V was clipped by 1 base and J by 4 bases, with 12 bases between them. The length of the CDR3 is 15 residues. The CDR3 is CASSLVSGQADTQYF. The CDR3 DNA reads TGTGCCAGCAGCTTAGTCTCCGGGCAAGCAGATACGCAGTATTTT. Together with reference TRBV7-9 and TRBJ2-3, the CDR3 gives the full variable domain: DTGVSQNPRHKITKRGQNVTFRCDPISEHNRLYWYRQTLGQGPEFLTYFQNEAQLEKSRLLSDRFSAERPKGSFSTLEIQRTEQGDSAMYLCASSLVSGQADTQYFGPGTRLTVL.